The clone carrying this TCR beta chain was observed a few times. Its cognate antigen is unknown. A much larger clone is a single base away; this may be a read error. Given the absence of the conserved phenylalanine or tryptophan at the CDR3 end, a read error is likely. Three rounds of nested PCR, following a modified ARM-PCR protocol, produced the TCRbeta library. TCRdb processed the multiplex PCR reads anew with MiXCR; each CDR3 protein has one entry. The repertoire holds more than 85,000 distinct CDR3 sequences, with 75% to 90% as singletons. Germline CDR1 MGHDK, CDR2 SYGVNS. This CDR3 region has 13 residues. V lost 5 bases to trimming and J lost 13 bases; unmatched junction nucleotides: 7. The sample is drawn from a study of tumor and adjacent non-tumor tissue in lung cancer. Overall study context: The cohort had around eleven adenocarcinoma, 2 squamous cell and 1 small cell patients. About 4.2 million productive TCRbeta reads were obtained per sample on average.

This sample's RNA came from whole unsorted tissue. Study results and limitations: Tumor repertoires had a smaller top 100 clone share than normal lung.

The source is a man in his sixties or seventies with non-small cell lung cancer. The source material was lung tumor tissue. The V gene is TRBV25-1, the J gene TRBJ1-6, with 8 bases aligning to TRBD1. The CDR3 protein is CASSLTGDGPLHL. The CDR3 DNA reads TGTGCCAGCAGTCTGACAGGGGACGGGCCCCTCCACTTA.